Listed below are T cell receptor beta chains from one sample, sequenced in a study of vaccination and CD4 T cells after COVID-19. Their antigens remain unidentified. Via MiXCR, TCRdb re-called the PCR reads, giving one row per CDR3 protein. The top ten clones hold about a fifth of a sample with over 8,500 distinct CDR3 sequences, 43% of them seen once. The specimen was CD4+ T cells from blood, cultured in vitro. The receptors originated from a human donor who had recovered from COVID-19. CDR3s include the opening cysteine and the closing phenylalanine or tryptophan. D genes are given only for firm matches. Clone size is shown for a subset of rows, as once, few, many or a class of expanded clone.

few	TRBV6-1	.	TRBJ1-2	TGTGCCAGCCTAAGGGGGTCCGATGGCTACACCTTC	CASLRGSDGYTF
.	TRBV6-1	TRBD1	TRBJ1-2	TGTGCCAGCAGTCGGGGGGACAGGGGGAACTATGGCTACACCTTC	CASSRGDRGNYGYTF
.	TRBV6-1	.	TRBJ1-2	TGTGCCAGCAGTGAAGCTGGCGGATACTATGGCTACACCTTC	CASSEAGGYYGYTF
few	TRBV20-1	.	TRBJ1-2	TGCAGTGCTAGAGACCTTAACTATGGCTACACCTTC	CSARDLNYGYTF
.	TRBV5-4	.	TRBJ1-2	TGTGCCAGCAGCTTGGAGGGAGGCAACTATGGCTACACCTTC	CASSLEGGNYGYTF
.	TRBV7-2	TRBD1	TRBJ1-2	TGTGCCAGCGGCCATACAGGGGGCGCGGCGTATGGCTACACCTTC	CASGHTGGAAYGYTF
.	TRBV19	TRBD1	TRBJ1-1	TGTGCCAGTAGGAAGACAGGGGTAGACACTGAAGCTTTCTTT	CASRKTGVDTEAFF
large	TRBV20-1	.	TRBJ1-4	TGCAGTGTTACCGGGAGCGGTGAAAAACTGTTTTTT	CSVTGSGEKLFF
.	TRBV7-9	TRBD2	TRBJ2-5	TGTGCCAGCAGCTTAGTATCTAGCGGGGGGTCCAACGTTAAGACCCAGTACTTC	CASSLVSSGGSNVKTQYF
few	TRBV2	TRBD1	TRBJ2-3	TGTGCCAGCGACAGGGTCGGCACAGATACGCAGTATTTT	CASDRVGTDTQYF
few	TRBV7-6	.	TRBJ1-1	TGTGCCAGCAGCTTAGACAGGGCCTTGGGCACTGAAGCTTTCTTT	CASSLDRALGTEAFF
.	TRBV5-1	TRBD2	TRBJ2-5	TGCGCCAGCAGCTTGTCTCCGGGGGGGCCCGAGACCCAGTACTTC	CASSLSPGGPETQYF
.	TRBV2	.	TRBJ1-1	TGTGCCAGCAGTGAAGCGGCTTGGACTGGAAGGGCTTTCTTT	CASSEAAWTGRAFF
few	TRBV12-3/TRBV12-4	.	TRBJ1-1	TGTGCCAGCAGTTTGAGGCCAGGAGGTGAAGCTTTCTTT	CASSLRPGGEAFF
.	TRBV11-2	.	TRBJ1-2	TGTGCCAGCAGCCCGGGCGGTGTTAGCTATGGCTACACCTTC	CASSPGGVSYGYTF
few	TRBV7-9	.	TRBJ2-2	TGTGCCAGGGAAGAGCTGAACACCGGGGAGCTGTTTTTT	CAREELNTGELFF
.	TRBV11-2	.	TRBJ1-2	TGTGCCAGCAGCTTAGATACAGGGTTCTATGGCTACACCTTC	CASSLDTGFYGYTF
.	TRBV28	.	TRBJ2-7	TGTGCCAGCAGTTTTAGGGGCCCCATAGGCTTC	CASSFRGPIGF
.	TRBV30	TRBD1	TRBJ1-1	TGTGCCTGGAGTGTACGCGGGACAGGGGTTACTGAAGCTTTCTTT	CAWSVRGTGVTEAFF
.	TRBV15	TRBD1	TRBJ1-5	TGTGCCACCAGCAGACGTGCAGGGGGCGAGGAAAATCAGCCCCAGCATTTT	CATSRRAGGEENQPQHF
medium-sized	TRBV6-1	.	TRBJ1-1	TGTGCCAGCGGATCAGGTGGGGGGAGGTCTGAAGCTTTCTTT	CASGSGGGRSEAFF
.	TRBV27	TRBD1	TRBJ2-3	TGTGCCAGCAGTTTATATCAGGGGGCGAAAGATACGCAGTATTTT	CASSLYQGAKDTQYF
.	TRBV9	.	TRBJ2-3	TGTGCCAGCAGCGCCCGCGCCCGAGGTAGTGAAGATACGCAGTATTTT	CASSARARGSEDTQYF
.	TRBV11-2	TRBD1	TRBJ2-3	TGTGCCAGCAGCGTAGACACAGGGGTAGATACGCAGTATTTT	CASSVDTGVDTQYF
few	TRBV18	.	TRBJ1-5	TGTGCCAGTGTGGGGGGAGAGGGACAGCCCCAGCATTTT	CASVGGEGQPQHF
.	TRBV6-1	TRBD1	TRBJ2-4	TGTGCCATCATTCGGACAGGGCTAGCCAAAAACATTCAGTACTTC	CAIIRTGLAKNIQYF
.	TRBV2	.	TRBJ1-2	TGTGCCAGCAGTCCCGGGACTAGGGATGGCTACACCTTC	CASSPGTRDGYTF
.	TRBV30	.	TRBJ1-2	TGTGCCTGGAGTATGTTGGGGGATAGTAAAAGTGGCTACACCTTC	CAWSMLGDSKSGYTF
.	TRBV7-9	TRBD2	TRBJ2-3	TGTGCCAGCAGCTTAAGCGGGGGGGGAGATACGCAGTATTTT	CASSLSGGGDTQYF
.	TRBV4-3	TRBD2	TRBJ2-2	TGCGCCAGCAGCCCCCGAGCGGGGACCACCGGGGAGCTGTTTTTT	CASSPRAGTTGELFF
.	TRBV6-1	TRBD1	TRBJ1-5	TGTGCCAGCTCGGGACAGGCAAATCAGCCCCAGCATTTT	CASSGQANQPQHF
.	TRBV20-1	TRBD2	TRBJ2-7	TGCAGTGCTAAGGGACTAGCGGGGTCCTACGAGCAGTACTTC	CSAKGLAGSYEQYF
.	TRBV6-5	.	TRBJ1-1	TGTGCCAGCAGTTTGAGGGGGACTGAAGCTTTCTTT	CASSLRGTEAFF
.	TRBV2	.	TRBJ1-2	TGTGCCAGCAGTGAAAAGGAAGGGGGCTATGGCTACACCTTC	CASSEKEGGYGYTF
.	TRBV11-2	.	TRBJ2-7	TGTGCCAGCAGCTTCAACACAGGGTCGTCGAGCTACGAGCAGTACTTC	CASSFNTGSSSYEQYF
few	TRBV27	.	TRBJ1-5	TGTGCCAGCAGCGCCACCGGGACAATCAGCAATCAGCCCCAGCATTTT	CASSATGTISNQPQHF
few	TRBV6-5	TRBD1	TRBJ1-2	TGTGCCAGCAGTTTTGACAGGGGGATTAATGGCTACACCTTC	CASSFDRGINGYTF
.	TRBV4-2	.	TRBJ1-1	TGTGCCAGCAGCCAAGGAGGGCAGGGAGTCGCCCAGAGCACTGAAGCTTTCTTT	CASSQGGQGVAQSTEAFF
.	TRBV21-1	.	TRBJ1-1	TGTGCCAGCAGCAAGGGACAGGGGGGCACTGAAGCTTTCTTT	CASSKGQGGTEAFF
.	TRBV7-2	.	TRBJ2-3	TGTGCCAGCAGCTTAGCGTTGGCCCCCACAGATACGCAGTATTTT	CASSLALAPTDTQYF
few	TRBV20-1	TRBD2	TRBJ2-5	TGCAGCCGCATGGGCGGACTAGCGGGGGGGCAGGAGACCCAGTACTTC	CSRMGGLAGGQETQYF
.	TRBV10-2	TRBD1	TRBJ2-7	TGCGCCAGCAGGACGACAGGGAGCTCCTACGAGCAGTACTTC	CASRTTGSSYEQYF
.	TRBV5-6	.	TRBJ1-1	TGTGCCAGCAGCTTTATGAGTGTGGGCACTGAAGCTTTCTTT	CASSFMSVGTEAFF
medium-sized	TRBV12-3/TRBV12-4	.	TRBJ1-6	TGTGCCAGCAGTAGTTCAGGGGTATTGTCACCCCTCCACTTT	CASSSSGVLSPLHF
.	TRBV11-3	TRBD1	TRBJ1-6	TGTGCCAGCAGCCTGGGACAGGCCGATTCACCCCTCCACTTT	CASSLGQADSPLHF
.	TRBV6-5	TRBD1	TRBJ1-4	TGTGCCAGCAGTTACTCTGGACAGGACGCGGAAAAACTATTTTTT	CASSYSGQDAEKLFF
.	TRBV20-1	.	TRBJ2-2	TGCAGTGCCTCCGGAAGGAGCACCGGGGAGCTGTTTTTT	CSASGRSTGELFF
few	TRBV12-3/TRBV12-4	TRBD1	TRBJ1-5	TGTGCCAGCAGGAGGCCGGGACAGGGCAATCAGCCCCAGCATTTT	CASRRPGQGNQPQHF
once	TRBV11-1	.	TRBJ1-1	TGTGCCAGCAACGAACAATGGAACACTGAAGCTTTCTTT	CASNEQWNTEAFF